This TCR beta chain emerged from a study of CD8 T cells in Susac syndrome. RNA amounts of roughly 0.5 to 1 ug underwent reverse transcription with random hexamers. TCR beta CDR3 was amplified by immunoSEQ multiplex PCR. This amplification extended across 54 Vbeta and 13 Jbeta segments. From the immunoSEQ multiplex PCR reads, TCRdb called clonotypes with MiXCR, one entry per CDR3 protein. The sample holds some 150,000 distinct CDR3 sequences, approximately 94% seen once. TCR beta sequencing covered blood CD8+ and CD4+ T cells. Healthy donors, matched for age and sex, constituted the control group. The CD8+ and CD4+ T cells were negatively isolated, with the TEMRA cells enriched by FACS. CDR1 and CDR2 (germline): LGHDT, YNNKEL (reference sequence). This CDR3 spans 14 amino acids. Trimming removed 4 bases at V and 6 bases at J, with 16 bases between.

This chain connects TRBV3-1 to TRBJ2-7, with D perhaps TRBD1 (6 bases). This sequence originates from a human donor in good health. Input material: CD4+ T cells from PBMCs. The CDR3 coding sequence is TGTGCCAGCAGCCCCGACAGGACGACCCTCGAGCAGTACTTC. Translating gives CASSPDRTTLEQYF.